This T cell receptor (beta chain) comes out of a study of shared clonotypes between healthy human individuals. V was cut by 2 bases and J by 0 bases, with 8 bases left in between. This CDR3 contains 16 residues. Germline V gives CDR1 KGHSH, CDR2 LQKENI. Several immunoSEQ plates held equal portions of the genomic DNA taken from each subset. This table comes from immunoSEQ multiplex PCR, and its TCRdb copy is limited to in-frame clones, with some not included. This table has 2.3 million or so clones, approximately 95% appearing once. Sequencing was performed on naive CD4+ T cells from PBMCs. Documented subset: CD45RA+ positively selected. The gene calls are TRBV18 and TRBJ2-6; no definite D call. The TCR was taken from a man between 18 and 29 years old in good health. Some clones in this sample may be carry-over from other donors' samples. The DNA for the CDR3 is TGTGCCAGCTCACCATTTCCTGACTCTGGGGCCAACGTCCTGACTTTC. Translation gives CASSPFPDSGANVLTF. The full variable domain, rest sourced from reference TRBV18 and TRBJ2-6, is NAGVMQNPRHLVRRRGQEARLRCSPMKGHSHVYWYRQLPEEGLKFMVYLQKENIIDESGMPKERFSAEFPKEGPSILRIQQVVRGDSAAYFCASSPFPDSGANVLTFGAGSRLTVL.